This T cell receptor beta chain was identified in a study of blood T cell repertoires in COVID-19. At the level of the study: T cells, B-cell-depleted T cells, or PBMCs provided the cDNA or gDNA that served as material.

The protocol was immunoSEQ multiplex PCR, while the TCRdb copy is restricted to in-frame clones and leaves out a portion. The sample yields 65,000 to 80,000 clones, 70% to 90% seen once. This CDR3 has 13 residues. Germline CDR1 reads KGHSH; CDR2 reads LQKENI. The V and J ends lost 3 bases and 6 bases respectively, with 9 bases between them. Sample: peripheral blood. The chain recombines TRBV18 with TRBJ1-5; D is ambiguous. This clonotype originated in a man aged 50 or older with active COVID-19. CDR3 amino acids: CASSPGVSQPQHF. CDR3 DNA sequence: TGTGCCAGCTCACCGGGCGTTAGTCAGCCCCAGCATTTT. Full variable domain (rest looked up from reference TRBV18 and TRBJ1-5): NAGVMQNPRHLVRRRGQEARLRCSPMKGHSHVYWYRQLPEEGLKFMVYLQKENIIDESGMPKERFSAEFPKEGPSILRIQQVVRGDSAAYFCASSPGVSQPQHFGDGTRLSIL.